The 6 T cell receptor beta chains given below trace back to one sample, sequenced in a study of control samples from healthy donors and cancer patients. Sequenced by immunoSEQ multiplex PCR; TCRdb stores in-frame clones only, minus some. In the table there are approximately 97,000 clones, around 88% of which are singletons. Sequencing input: blood. Receptors were obtained from a man under 40 in good health.

The genes are TRBV6-1 and TRBJ2-1; D uncertain. Looked up from germline, CDR1 is MNHNS and CDR2 is SASEGT. Trimming cost V 2 bases and J 2 bases, with 10 bases left between them. This CDR3 contains 15 residues. Written as DNA, the CDR3 is TGTGCCAGCAGTGAACACGGGTATACCTACAATGAGCAGTTCTTC. Its protein is CASSEHGYTYNEQFF.

The CDR3 region is CASSMTGVGEQYF. The DNA of the CDR3 is TGTGCCAGCAGCATGACAGGGGTTGGCGAGCAGTACTTC. The V gene is TRBV6-5, the J gene TRBJ2-7; 8 bases are a match to TRBD1. Germline V gene data show CDR1 as MNHEY and CDR2 as SVGAGI. The V segment lost 6 bases and the J segment 6 bases; nucleotides outside the gene matches: 7. The CDR3 consists of 13 residues.

This clone was detected once. This rearrangement joins TRBV11-2 to TRBJ2-3; D gene ambiguous. Germline loops: CDR1 SGHAT, CDR2 FQNNGV. The CDR3 contains 15 residues. V was shortened by 0 bases and J by 0 bases, with 7 bases between the two germline ends. CDR3 coding DNA: TGTGCCAGCAGCTTAGAAGGGTTTAGCACAGATACGCAGTATTTT. Its protein is CASSLEGFSTDTQYF.

This rearrangement joins TRBV6-5 to TRBJ2-1, with 12 bases that match TRBD2. The CDR3 sequence is 15 residues long. The V segment lost 5 bases and the J segment 9 bases; nucleotides outside the gene matches: 8. From germline, CDR1 is MNHEY and CDR2 SVGAGI. The CDR3 protein is CASSPLTSGSTEQFF. In DNA, the CDR3 is TGTGCCAGCAGTCCCCTGACTAGCGGGAGTACTGAGCAGTTCTTC.

The J gene is TRBJ2-3, the V gene TRBV19; D is possibly TRBD2 (6 bases). Trimming removed 1 base at V and 5 bases at J, with 10 bases between. The CDR3 spans 14 residues. The germline V gene has CDR1 LNHDA and CDR2 SQIVND (reference sequence). The CDR3 sequence is CASSIAGAVDTQYF. The CDR3 DNA reads as TGTGCCAGTAGTATAGCGGGAGCGGTAGATACGCAGTATTTT.

The chain recombines TRBV30 with TRBJ2-1, with D possibly being TRBD2 (6 bases). The CDR3 consists of 13 residues. Trimming pared 2 bases from V and 14 bases from J, leaving 19 bases between. From germline, CDR1 is GTSNPN and CDR2 SVGIG (reference sequence). The CDR3 bases are TGTGCCTGGAGTATACAAGCTATGGGCGGGGAGTTCTTC. This translates into CAWSIQAMGGEFF.